This passage covers 26 T cell receptor beta chains from one sample sequenced in a study of identical twins. MiXCR, run by TCRdb on the 5' RACE reads, gives a single entry per CDR3 protein. Of 400,000 to 650,000 distinct CDR3 sequences in the sample, approximately 22% were seen once. The same sample was also used in a study of T cells expressing NK-cell markers.

Sequences were obtained from CD4+ T cells sorted from blood. Receptor source: a woman younger than 30 in good health.

This sequence joins TRBV13 and TRBJ2-1; 10 bases line up with TRBD2. The CDR3 covers 15 residues. Germline V gives CDR1 PRHDT, CDR2 FYEKMQ (reference sequence). Trimming at V came to 4 bases and at J to 9 bases, leaving 9 bases not matched to a gene. CDR3 residues: CASSYPGLASSEQFF. The CDR3 DNA is TGTGCCAGCAGCTACCCGGGACTAGCGTCAAGTGAGCAGTTCTTC.

The chain carries TRBV12-5 and TRBJ2-7, with a possible D match to TRBD2 (6 bases). V was pared by 3 bases and J by 3 bases, with 18 bases between. The CDR3 covers 16 residues. Germline V gene lookup returns CDR1 LGHNT and CDR2 FRNRAP. CDR3 residues: CASGFGRGLRDYEQYF. The CDR3 DNA sequence: TGTGCTAGTGGTTTCGGCCGGGGATTGCGGGACTACGAGCAGTACTTC.

V is TRBV6-5 and J is TRBJ1-2, with a weak D call TRBD1 (6 bases). Trimming left V 2 bases short and J 3 bases short, with 7 bases between. The CDR3 covers 13 residues. CDR1 and CDR2 (germline): MNHEY, SVGAGI. The CDR3: CASSYAGDYGYTF. As DNA, the CDR3 is TGTGCCAGCAGTTACGCAGGGGACTATGGCTACACCTTC.

V gene TRBV5-1 combines with J gene TRBJ2-7, with D tentatively TRBD2 (6 bases). CDR3 length equals 15 residues. Germline V lookup: CDR1 SGHRS, CDR2 YFSETQ. V lost 3 bases to trimming and J lost 3 bases, with 16 bases between them. Here the CDR3 DNA reads TGCGCCAGCAGCTGGGGGGTAGCGGCAAACTACGAGCAGTACTTC. This encodes CASSWGVAANYEQYF. The variable domain in full, completed from reference TRBV5-1 and TRBJ2-7, reads KAGVTQTPRYLIKTRGQQVTLSCSPISGHRSVSWYQQTPGQGLQFLFEYFSETQRNKGNFPGRFSGRQFSNSRSEMNVSTLELGDSALYLCASSWGVAANYEQYFGPGTRLTVT.

The chain is built from TRBV20-1 and TRBJ1-1; the D is unclear. The ends were cut back, 3 bases at V and 4 bases at J, with 9 bases in the middle. CDR1 and CDR2 from the germline V gene are DFQATT and SNEGSKA (reference sequence). The CDR3 has 12 residues. The CDR3 nucleotides read TGCAGTGCTAGGGTCAGTTTCACTGAAGCTTTCTTT. It is translated as CSARVSFTEAFF.

This clonotype was seen once. This chain links TRBV9 with TRBJ2-1; 9 nucleotides agree with TRBD2. There are 15 residues in the CDR3. Germline V gene lookup returns CDR1 SGDLS and CDR2 YYNGEE. The J segment lost 10 bases and the V segment lost 0 bases, leaving 8 bases of the junction unmatched. The CDR3 region has the DNA TGTGCCAGCAGCGTAGATAGCGGGAGAGCAAAAGAGCAGTTCTTC. It encodes CASSVDSGRAKEQFF.

This clonotype appeared a few times. The rearrangement joins TRBV27 to TRBJ1-1; D not resolved. CDR3 size: 14 residues. The germline CDR1 and CDR2 sequences are MNHEY and SMNVEV (reference sequence). V lost 6 bases and J lost 0, with 11 bases in between. CDR3 sequence: CASRGLALNTEAFF. In DNA, the CDR3 is TGTGCCAGCAGGGGCCTTGCCCTGAACACTGAAGCTTTCTTT.

The chain is built from TRBV27 and TRBJ2-7; tentative D call: TRBD2 (5 bases). The CDR3 is made up of 15 amino acids. Germline assignment: CDR1 MNHEY and CDR2 SMNVEV (reference sequence). Trimming removed 3 bases from V and 0 bases from J, with 12 bases in between. The DNA of the CDR3 is TGTGCCAGCAGTTTCATCGGAGACTACTCCTACGAGCAGTACTTC. This gives the protein CASSFIGDYSYEQYF.

In this sample, this clonotype turned up a few times. The chain is built from TRBV7-9 and TRBJ2-1; the D is unclear. Trimming left V 6 bases short and J 2 bases short, with 8 bases between. This CDR3 is built from 13 residues. Germline V lookup: CDR1 SEHNR, CDR2 FQNEAQ (reference sequence). The CDR3 loop is CASSFRAYNEQFF. For the CDR3, the DNA is TGTGCCAGCAGTTTTAGGGCCTACAATGAGCAGTTCTTC.

This clonotype was detected only a few times. This chain links TRBV9 with TRBJ1-3; D gene unclear. The V and J ends lost 3 bases and 4 bases respectively, with 8 bases between them. Germline-derived CDR1 and CDR2 are SGDLS and YYNGEE. This CDR3 spans 13 amino acids. CDR3 DNA sequence: TGTGCCAGCAGCGCGAGCCCCGGAAACACCATATATTTT. This encodes CASSASPGNTIYF.

This clonotype was recorded a few times. J is TRBJ1-4 and V is TRBV20-1; no reliable D call. This CDR3 comprises 13 residues. Germline CDR1 reads DFQATT; CDR2 reads SNEGSKA (reference sequence). The germline V and J ends were trimmed by 1 base and 1 base, with 4 bases remaining between them. CDR3 coding DNA: TGCAGTGCTAGAGGTCAAACTAATGAAAAACTGTTTTTT. This gives the protein CSARGQTNEKLFF.

In its sample, this clonotype was seen once. The V and J genes are TRBV5-1 and TRBJ2-7; D gene unclear. V was pared by 3 bases and J by 4 bases, with 14 bases between. CDR1 SGHRS and CDR2 YFSETQ come from the germline V gene. The length of the CDR3 is 14 residues. DNA for the CDR3: TGCGCCAGCAGCTCGACTGAGTCAGTGTACGAGCAGTACTTC. Its translation: CASSSTESVYEQYF.

This clonotype was counted a few times. The chain carries TRBV4-3 and TRBJ1-2; D unresolved. Germline values: CDR1 LGHNA, CDR2 YSLEER. The V and J ends lost 0 bases and 0 bases respectively, with 11 bases between them. The CDR3 extends over 16 amino acids. CDR3 in amino acids: CASSQDQVRANYGYTF. The CDR3 DNA sequence: TGCGCCAGCAGCCAAGATCAGGTTCGGGCTAACTATGGCTACACCTTC.

This clonotype was seen more than once but under ten times. The chain joins TRBV11-1 to TRBJ2-1; 8 nucleotides align to TRBD2. The CDR3 consists of 18 residues. Germline V lookup: CDR1 SGHAT, CDR2 FQDESV (reference sequence). The V segment lost 5 bases and the J segment 2 bases; nucleotides outside the gene matches: 14. CDR3: CASSPFGVGRATYNEQFF. The CDR3 DNA reads as TGTGCCAGCAGCCCATTCGGGGTCGGGAGGGCAACCTACAATGAGCAGTTCTTC.

The chain recombines TRBV11-2 with TRBJ2-7; D is ambiguous. CDR1 is SGHAT, CDR2 FQNNGV, per germline. The CDR3 consists of 18 residues. Trimming removed 1 base from V and 4 bases from J, with 23 bases in between. CDR3 region: CASSLGTPLSRLGYEQYF. The CDR3 region has the DNA TGTGCCAGCAGCTTAGGGACCCCTCTGTCGCGCCTGGGGTACGAGCAGTACTTC. The full variable domain, rest sourced from reference TRBV11-2 and TRBJ2-7, is EAGVAQSPRYKIIEKRQSVAFWCNPISGHATLYWYQQILGQGPKLLIQFQNNGVVDDSQLPKDRFSAERLKGVDSTLKIQPAKLEDSAVYLCASSLGTPLSRLGYEQYFGPGTRLTVT.

This clonotype was counted at least ten times. The chain employs TRBV29-1 and TRBJ1-2; no clear D gene. Trimming removed 0 bases at V and 1 base at J, with 15 bases between. The CDR3 contains 16 residues. Germline CDR1 and CDR2: SQVTM and ANQGSEA. The DNA of the CDR3 is TGCAGCGTTGAAGATCCAAGAGTGGACTTTAACTATGGCTACACCTTC. Amino acids: CSVEDPRVDFNYGYTF.

Only a few counts were recorded for this clonotype. The chain employs TRBV20-1 and TRBJ2-7, with D tentatively TRBD1 or TRBD2 (5 bases each). Looked up from germline, CDR1 is DFQATT and CDR2 is SNEGSKA (reference sequence). V was trimmed by 1 base and J by 0 bases, leaving 10 bases between them. The CDR3 length is 14 residues. The CDR3 spells CSARGGVHSYEQYF. The CDR3 region has the DNA TGCAGTGCTAGAGGAGGGGTTCACTCCTACGAGCAGTACTTC.

This clonotype has more than one count but fewer than ten. The chain recombines TRBV4-2 with TRBJ2-1; D is undetermined. Germline values: CDR1 LGHNA, CDR2 YNFKEQ. The CDR3 runs 14 residues. V was cut by 1 base and J by 9 bases, with 13 bases left in between. CDR3 in DNA: TGTGCCAGCAGCCAAGCGCTCGGAGCGTTTGAGCAGTTCTTC. Its translation is CASSQALGAFEQFF.

This clonotype was recorded a few times. The chain carries TRBV15 and TRBJ2-2; 7 bases match TRBD1. The J segment lost 3 bases and the V segment lost 4 bases, leaving 8 bases of the junction unmatched. The CDR3 length is 16 residues. The germline CDR1 and CDR2 sequences are LNHNV and YYDKDF (reference sequence). This CDR3 is CATSIDDRAHTGELFF. The CDR3 bases are TGTGCCACCAGCATAGATGACAGGGCTCACACCGGGGAGCTGTTTTTT. The entire variable domain, with the rest obtained from reference TRBV15 and TRBJ2-2, is as follows: DAMVIQNPRYQVTQFGKPVTLSCSQTLNHNVMYWYQQKSSQAPKLLFHYYDKDFNNEADTPDNFQSRRPNTSFCFLDIRSPGLGDTAMYLCATSIDDRAHTGELFFGEGSRLTVL.

This clonotype was seen a few times. The chain combines TRBV3-1 with TRBJ2-3; possibly TRBD2 for D (6 bases). Trimming left V 0 bases short and J 1 base short, with 14 bases between. This CDR3 has 17 residues. In germline, CDR1 is LGHDT, CDR2 YNNKEL (reference sequence). This CDR3 is CASSQDLAGRGTDTQYF. CDR3 coding DNA: TGTGCCAGCAGCCAAGATTTGGCGGGGAGAGGCACAGATACGCAGTATTTT.

The rearrangement joins TRBV10-2 to TRBJ2-7, with D perhaps TRBD1 (5 bases). This CDR3 is 15 amino acids long. The germline V gene encodes CDR1 WSHSY and CDR2 SAAADI. V was pared by 3 bases and J by 2 bases, with 14 bases between. The CDR3 loop is CASSDNGQGTYEQYF. DNA of the CDR3: TGCGCCAGCAGTGATAACGGGCAGGGCACCTACGAGCAGTACTTC.

The chain recombines TRBV15 with TRBJ2-7; no definite D call. The V end was cut by 3 bases, the J end by 7 bases, with 22 bases between. CDR1 is LNHNV, CDR2 YYDKDF, per germline (reference sequence). The CDR3 sequence is 16 residues long. In nucleotides, the CDR3 is TGTGCCACCAGCAGGGGCGTAGGCCCCCGGGTAGGAGAGCAGTACTTC. It translates to CATSRGVGPRVGEQYF.

The chain combines TRBV4-3 with TRBJ2-2; TRBD1 might be the D (5 bases). Trimming left V 0 bases short and J 0 bases short, with 8 bases between. This CDR3 has 16 residues. CDR1 and CDR2 (germline): LGHNA, YSLEER. DNA of the CDR3: TGCGCCAGCAGCCAAGAGAGCAGGGCGAACACCGGGGAGCTGTTTTTT. It translates to CASSQESRANTGELFF.

This clonotype was detected many times. This rearrangement joins TRBV5-6 to TRBJ2-7, with D possibly matching TRBD1 (5 bases). The CDR3 spans 14 residues. Looked up from germline, CDR1 is SGHDT and CDR2 is YYEEEE. Trimming cost V 0 bases and J 1 base, with 8 bases left between them. The CDR3 is CASSLEGDSYEQYF. DNA of the CDR3: TGTGCCAGCAGCTTGGAAGGGGATTCCTACGAGCAGTACTTC.

A few counts support this clonotype. The chain uses TRBV10-3 and TRBJ2-1; a weak D match, TRBD2 (6 bases). Germline V gives CDR1 ENHRY, CDR2 SYGVKD. Trimming cost V 7 bases and J 6 bases, with 16 bases left between them. The CDR3 totals 14 residues. The CDR3, as DNA: TGTGCCATCAAGGAGGGCAGTTTGGGCAATGAGCAGTTCTTC. Translating gives CAIKEGSLGNEQFF.

This clonotype turned up a few times. The chain uses TRBV9 and TRBJ1-2; tentative D call: TRBD1 (5 bases). Trimming removed 2 bases from V and 3 bases from J, with 14 bases in between. This CDR3 contains 15 residues. CDR1 is SGDLS, CDR2 YYNGEE, per germline. CDR3 in DNA: TGTGCCAGCAGCGTTGGCCAGGGTGGTGACTATGGCTACACCTTC. Protein: CASSVGQGGDYGYTF.